This T cell receptor beta chain derives from a study of shared clonotypes between healthy human individuals. Findings and caveats of the study: Only blood samples were collected, and tissue repertoires likely differ.

Assay: immunoSEQ multiplex PCR; the TCRdb copy retains only in-frame clones and omits some. The top ten clones hold 10% to 15% of a sample with about 490,000 clones, around 80% of them seen once. V was clipped by 4 bases and J by 6 bases; unmatched bases: 8. Per germline, CDR1 LNHDA and CDR2 SQIVND (reference sequence). CDR3 length equals 14 residues. On this clone itself: The antigen remains unidentified.

The J gene is TRBJ1-1, the V gene TRBV19, with TRBD1 matching 7 bases. The specimen sequenced was PBMCs. The TCR was taken from a woman aged 40 to 49 in good health. Some clones in this sample may be carry-over from other donors' samples. The CDR3 protein is CASSTRKGAPEAFF. In DNA, the CDR3 is TGTGCCAGTAGTACGAGAAAGGGGGCCCCTGAAGCTTTCTTT.